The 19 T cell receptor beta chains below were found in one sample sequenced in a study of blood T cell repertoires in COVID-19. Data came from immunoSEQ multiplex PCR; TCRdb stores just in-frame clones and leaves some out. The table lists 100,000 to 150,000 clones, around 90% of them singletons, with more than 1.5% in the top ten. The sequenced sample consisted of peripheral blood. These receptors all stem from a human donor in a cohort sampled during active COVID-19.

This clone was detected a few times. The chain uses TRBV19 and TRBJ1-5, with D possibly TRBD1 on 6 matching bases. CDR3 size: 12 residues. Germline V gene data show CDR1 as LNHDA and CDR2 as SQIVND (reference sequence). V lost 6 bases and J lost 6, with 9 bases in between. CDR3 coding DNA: TGTGCCAGTAGCAAACAGGGTCAGCCCCAGCATTTT. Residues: CASSKQGQPQHF.

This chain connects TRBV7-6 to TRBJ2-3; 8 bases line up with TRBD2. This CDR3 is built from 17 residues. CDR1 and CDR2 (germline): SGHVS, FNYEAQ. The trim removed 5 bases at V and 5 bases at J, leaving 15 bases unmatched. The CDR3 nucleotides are TGTGCCAGCAGCCAGGGAGTCGGGGGGGCTTATAAAGATACGCAGTATTTT. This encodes CASSQGVGGAYKDTQYF.

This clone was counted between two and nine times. DNA for the CDR3: TGCGCCAGCAGCTTGGGACAGGGAGATGGAAACACCATATATTTT. Encoded protein: CASSLGQGDGNTIYF. The chain employs TRBV5-1 and TRBJ1-3, with 7 bases matching TRBD1. This CDR3 comprises 15 residues. Germline values: CDR1 SGHRS, CDR2 YFSETQ. V lost 0 bases, J lost 3 bases, and 3 bases stayed unmatched.

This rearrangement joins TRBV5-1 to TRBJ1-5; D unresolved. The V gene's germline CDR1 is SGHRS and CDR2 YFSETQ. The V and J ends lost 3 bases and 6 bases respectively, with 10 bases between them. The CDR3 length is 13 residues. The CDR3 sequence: CASSSEGSQPQHF. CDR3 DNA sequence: TGCGCCAGCAGCTCTGAAGGGAGTCAGCCCCAGCATTTT.

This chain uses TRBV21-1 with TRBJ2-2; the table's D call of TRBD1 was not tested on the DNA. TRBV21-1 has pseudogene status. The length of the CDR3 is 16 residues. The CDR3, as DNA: TGTGCCAGCAGCCCAGGGTGCGGCGCGAACACCGGGGAGCTGTTTTTT. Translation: CASSPGCGANTGELFF.

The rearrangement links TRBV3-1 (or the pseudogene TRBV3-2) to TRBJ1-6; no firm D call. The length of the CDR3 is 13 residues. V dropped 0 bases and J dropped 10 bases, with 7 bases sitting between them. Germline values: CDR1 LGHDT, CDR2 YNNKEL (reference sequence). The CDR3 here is CASSQDLLSPLHF. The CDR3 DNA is TGTGCCAGCAGCCAAGATCTGTTATCACCCCTCCACTTT.

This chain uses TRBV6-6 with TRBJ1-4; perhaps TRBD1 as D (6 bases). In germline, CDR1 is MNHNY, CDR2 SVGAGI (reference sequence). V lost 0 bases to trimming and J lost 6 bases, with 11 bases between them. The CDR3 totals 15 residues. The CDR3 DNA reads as TGTGCCAGCAGTTACTCAGACAGGTTGGATGAAAAACTGTTTTTT. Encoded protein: CASSYSDRLDEKLFF.

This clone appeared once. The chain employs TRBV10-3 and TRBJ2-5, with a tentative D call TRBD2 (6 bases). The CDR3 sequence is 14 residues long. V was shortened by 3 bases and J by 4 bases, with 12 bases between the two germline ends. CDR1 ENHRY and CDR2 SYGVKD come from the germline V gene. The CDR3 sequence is CAISDPGRGETQYF. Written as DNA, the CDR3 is TGTGCCATCAGTGACCCGGGGCGGGGAGAGACCCAGTACTTC.

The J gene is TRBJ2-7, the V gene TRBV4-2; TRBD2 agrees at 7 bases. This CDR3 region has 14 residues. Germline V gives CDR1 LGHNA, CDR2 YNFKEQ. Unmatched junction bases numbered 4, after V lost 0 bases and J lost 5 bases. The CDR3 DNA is TGTGCCAGCAGCCAAGATCGGCTAGCGGACGAGCAGTACTTC. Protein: CASSQDRLADEQYF.

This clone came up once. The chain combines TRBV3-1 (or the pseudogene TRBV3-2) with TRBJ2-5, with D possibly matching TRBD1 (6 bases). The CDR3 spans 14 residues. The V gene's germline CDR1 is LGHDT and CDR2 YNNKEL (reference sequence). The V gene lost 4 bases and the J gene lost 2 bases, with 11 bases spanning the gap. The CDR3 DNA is TGTGCCAGCAGCCCGGGACACCGTCAAGAGACCCAGTACTTC. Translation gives CASSPGHRQETQYF.

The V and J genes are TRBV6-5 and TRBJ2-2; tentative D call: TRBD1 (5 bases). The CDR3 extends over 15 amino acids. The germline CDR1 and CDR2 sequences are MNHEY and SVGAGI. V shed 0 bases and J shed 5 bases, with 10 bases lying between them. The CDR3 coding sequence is TGTGCCAGCAGTTACTCGGCAGGGAATACCGGGGAGCTGTTTTTT. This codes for CASSYSAGNTGELFF.

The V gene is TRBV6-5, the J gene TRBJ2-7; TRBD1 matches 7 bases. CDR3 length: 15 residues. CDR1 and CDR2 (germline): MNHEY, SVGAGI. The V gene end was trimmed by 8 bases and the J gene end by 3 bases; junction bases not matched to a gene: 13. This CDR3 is CASRPRDSVLYEQYF. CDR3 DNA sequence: TGTGCCAGCCGGCCCCGGGACAGCGTCCTCTACGAGCAGTACTTC.

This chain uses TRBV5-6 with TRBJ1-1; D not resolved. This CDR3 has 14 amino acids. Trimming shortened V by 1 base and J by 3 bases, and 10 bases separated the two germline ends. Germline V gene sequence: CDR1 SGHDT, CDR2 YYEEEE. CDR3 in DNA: TGTGCCAGCAGCTTGATCGGGAGTGACACTGAAGCTTTCTTT. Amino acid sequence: CASSLIGSDTEAFF.

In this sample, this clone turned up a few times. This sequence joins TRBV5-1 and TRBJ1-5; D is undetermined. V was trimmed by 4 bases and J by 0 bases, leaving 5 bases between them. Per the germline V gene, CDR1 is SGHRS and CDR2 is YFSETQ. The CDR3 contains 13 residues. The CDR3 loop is CASSTDSNQPQHF. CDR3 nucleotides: TGCGCCAGCAGCACTGATAGCAATCAGCCCCAGCATTTT.

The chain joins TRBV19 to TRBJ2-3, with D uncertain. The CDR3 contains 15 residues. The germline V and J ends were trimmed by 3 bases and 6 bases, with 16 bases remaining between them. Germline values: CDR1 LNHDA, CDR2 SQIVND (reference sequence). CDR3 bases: TGTGCCAGTAGTATCGGAGCCCCCGTAATCGATACGCAGTATTTT. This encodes CASSIGAPVIDTQYF.

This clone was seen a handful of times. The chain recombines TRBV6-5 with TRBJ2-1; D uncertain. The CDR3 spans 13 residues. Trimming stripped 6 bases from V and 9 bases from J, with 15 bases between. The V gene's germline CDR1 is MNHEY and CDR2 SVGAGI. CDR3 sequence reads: CASRSHEIGEQFF. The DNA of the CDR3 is TGTGCCAGCAGGTCCCACGAAATCGGTGAGCAGTTCTTC.

The CDR3 loop reads CASSLSAVRVVNTEAFF. CDR3 nucleotide sequence: TGTGCCAGCAGCTTATCAGCCGTGAGGGTCGTGAACACTGAAGCTTTCTTT. V and J are TRBV7-2 and TRBJ1-1; D unclear. The V gene's germline CDR1 is SGHTA and CDR2 FQGNSA. The V end was cut by 2 bases, the J end by 0 bases, with 16 bases between. The CDR3 spans 17 residues.

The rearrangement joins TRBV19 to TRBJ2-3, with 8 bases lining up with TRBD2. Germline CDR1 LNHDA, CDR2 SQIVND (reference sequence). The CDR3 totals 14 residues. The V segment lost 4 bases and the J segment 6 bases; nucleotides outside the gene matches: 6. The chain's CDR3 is CASSTGRAWDTQYF. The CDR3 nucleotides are TGTGCCAGTAGTACCGGGAGGGCCTGGGATACGCAGTATTTT. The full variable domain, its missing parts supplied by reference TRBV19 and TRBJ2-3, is DGGITQSPKYLFRKEGQNVTLSCEQNLNHDAMYWYRQDPGQGLRLIYYSQIVNDFQKGDIAEGYSVSREKKESFPLTVTSAQKNPTAFYLCASSTGRAWDTQYFGPGTRLTVL.

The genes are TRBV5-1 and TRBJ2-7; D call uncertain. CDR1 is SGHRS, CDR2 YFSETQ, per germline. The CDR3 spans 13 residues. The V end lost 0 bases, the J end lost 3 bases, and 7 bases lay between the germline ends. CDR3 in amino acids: CASSLGLHYEQYF. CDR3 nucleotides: TGCGCCAGCAGCTTGGGGCTTCACTACGAGCAGTACTTC.